Listed here are 32 T cell receptor beta chains from one sample, sequenced in a study of blood T cell repertoires in COVID-19 (dated by TCRdb to the early 2020s). Library preparation employed the immunoSEQ multiplex PCR assay. TCRdb limited this immuneACCESS table to in-frame rearrangements with V and J called. A share of clones is missing; checked studies link under half to unresolved V genes, and the rest is unexplained. Recorded for this sample are fewer than 90,000 clones; more than 90% of them occurred a single time. Roughly 4% of the sample lies in the top ten. The sample consisted of peripheral blood. All receptors derive from a human donor with active COVID-19. The donor label of this sample is uncertain.

V usage is TRBV9 and J usage is TRBJ2-5, with 10 bases that match TRBD1. J was trimmed by 5 bases and V by 6 bases; bases with no gene match: 13. Germline-derived CDR1 and CDR2 are SGDLS and YYNGEE. CDR3 length equals 16 residues. The CDR3 is CASTRGGGQGTETQYF. The CDR3 DNA follows: TGTGCCAGCACCCGTGGGGGGGGACAGGGGACGGAGACCCAGTACTTC.

The chain links TRBV6-5 to TRBJ2-1, with TRBD2 matching 14 bases. The V gene end was trimmed by 2 bases and the J gene end by 10 bases; junction bases not matched to a gene: 4. The CDR3 sequence is 15 residues long. Germline CDR1 and CDR2: MNHEY and SVGAGI. The CDR3 loop is CASSYGTSGSREQFF. Written as DNA, the CDR3 is TGTGCCAGCAGTTACGGGACTAGCGGGAGTCGGGAGCAGTTCTTC.

The genes are TRBV24-1 and TRBJ2-2; possibly TRBD2 for D (6 bases). Germline-derived CDR1 and CDR2 are KGHDR and SFDVKD. This CDR3 region has 15 residues. V dropped 0 bases and J dropped 4 bases, with 8 bases sitting between them. The CDR3 nucleotides read TGTGCCACCAGTGATTTGGGGAGGTCCACCGGGGAGCTGTTTTTT. Its translation: CATSDLGRSTGELFF.

The rearrangement joins TRBV28 to TRBJ2-4; 9 bases align to TRBD1. The CDR3 is made up of 15 amino acids. Trimming removed 3 bases from V and 5 bases from J; junction bases left unmatched: 5. Germline V lookup: CDR1 MDHEN, CDR2 SYDVKM. For the CDR3, the DNA is TGTGCCAGCAGTTTGACAGGGGGGACGCAAAACATTCAGTACTTC. The encoded protein is CASSLTGGTQNIQYF.

V usage is TRBV6-6 and J usage is TRBJ1-6; the match to TRBD1 covers 7 bases. Germline V lookup: CDR1 MNHNY, CDR2 SVGAGI (reference sequence). This CDR3 comprises 16 residues. With V trimmed by 0 bases and J by 8 bases, 7 bases remained unmatched. This chain's CDR3 is CASSYSPDRDHSPLHF. The CDR3 coding sequence is TGTGCCAGCAGTTACTCCCCTGACAGGGATCATTCACCCCTCCACTTT.

The chain joins TRBV7-2 to TRBJ2-3; TRBD2 aligns across 15 bases. This CDR3 contains 17 residues. The J segment lost 4 bases and the V segment lost 3 bases, leaving 5 bases of the junction unmatched. The germline CDR1 and CDR2 sequences are SGHTA and FQGNSA. CDR3 sequence (DNA): TGTGCCAGCAGCTTCCAGCGGACTAGCGGGGGGGCAGATACGCAGTATTTT. Translating gives CASSFQRTSGGADTQYF. Using reference TRBV7-2 and TRBJ2-3 for the parts outside the CDR3, the full variable domain is GAGVSQSPSNKVTEKGKDVELRCDPISGHTALYWYRQSLGQGLEFLIYFQGNSAPDKSGLPSDRFSAERTGGSVSTLTIQRTQQEDSAVYLCASSFQRTSGGADTQYFGPGTRLTVL.

V is TRBV5-1 and J is TRBJ2-6, with D possibly matching TRBD1 (5 bases). Germline CDR1 is SGHRS and CDR2 is YFSETQ. V was shortened by 4 bases and J by 6 bases, with 17 bases between the two germline ends. The CDR3 sequence is 16 residues long. In DNA, the CDR3 is TGCGCCAGCAGCCGTGATAGGGGCGGTTTGGCCAACGTCCTGACTTTC. This codes for CASSRDRGGLANVLTF.

The chain is built from TRBV6-2 or TRBV6-3 and TRBJ1-2; D is uncertain. Germline CDR1 is MNHEY and CDR2 is SVGEGT. CDR3 length: 13 residues. With 4 bases removed from V and 4 bases from J, the gap between germline ends came to 10 bases. The CDR3 sequence: CASSLEISYGYTF. The CDR3 bases are TGTGCCAGCAGTTTGGAGATCTCCTATGGCTACACCTTC.

The CDR3 region is CASSPSGGRVYGYTF. The CDR3 DNA sequence: TGTGCCAGCAGCCCCTCCGGGGGGAGGGTCTATGGCTACACCTTC. V is TRBV5-6 and J is TRBJ1-2, with D possibly TRBD1 on 5 matching bases. V was clipped by 4 bases and J by 4 bases, with 17 bases between them. Germline V gene data show CDR1 as SGHDT and CDR2 as YYEEEE. The CDR3 runs to 15 residues.

The gene calls are TRBV4-1 and TRBJ2-7, with 8 bases that match TRBD2. Per germline, CDR1 MGHRA and CDR2 YSYEKL. The CDR3 runs 16 residues. V lost 0 bases to trimming and J lost 3 bases; unmatched junction nucleotides: 7. CDR3 in DNA: TGCGCCAGCAGCCAAGACCCAGCGGGGGACTTCTACGAGCAGTACTTC. It codes for CASSQDPAGDFYEQYF.

This chain uses TRBV4-3 with TRBJ2-7, with TRBD1 matching 9 bases. This CDR3 spans 14 amino acids. V lost 5 bases, J lost 3 bases, and 5 bases stayed unmatched. Germline CDR1 and CDR2: LGHNA and YSLEER. Here the CDR3 DNA reads TGCGCCAGCAGCTCCGGGACAGGGTTCTACGAGCAGTACTTC. Its protein is CASSSGTGFYEQYF.

The chain employs TRBV4-1 and TRBJ2-3, with D maybe TRBD2 (5 bases). Trimming stripped 0 bases from V and 4 bases from J, with 8 bases between. CDR3 length: 14 amino acids. The V gene's germline CDR1 is MGHRA and CDR2 YSYEKL. The CDR3 loop reads CASSQDPSSDTQYF. For the CDR3, the DNA is TGCGCCAGCAGCCAAGATCCTAGCTCAGATACGCAGTATTTT.

The CDR3 DNA reads as TGCAGCGTGAGCCACTATCAAGGGGATGAGCAGTTCTTC. It specifies CSVSHYQGDEQFF. The rearrangement links TRBV29-1 to TRBJ2-1; weak D call: TRBD1 (5 bases). Per the germline V gene, CDR1 is SQVTM and CDR2 is ANQGSEA. There are 13 residues in the CDR3. V lost 6 bases and J lost 8, with 17 bases in between.

The rearrangement links TRBV6-5 to TRBJ1-2; 9 nucleotides agree with TRBD1. The germline V gene has CDR1 MNHEY and CDR2 SVGAGI. CDR3 length equals 13 residues. V shed 6 bases, J shed 6 bases, and the junction held 5 bases outside the gene matches. The CDR3 loop is CASRWTGEDGYTF. CDR3 DNA sequence: TGTGCCAGCAGGTGGACAGGGGAGGATGGCTACACCTTC.

V is TRBV10-3 and J is TRBJ2-1; 8 bases are a match to TRBD2. The CDR3 sequence is 11 residues long. Germline trimming cut 11 bases from V and 7 bases from J; bases unmatched to any gene: 4. The germline V gene encodes CDR1 ENHRY and CDR2 SYGVKD. CDR3 sequence (DNA): TGTGCCCTTTCGGGGGGGAATGAGCAGTTCTTC. It encodes CALSGGNEQFF.

This clone was recorded only once. The chain is built from TRBV27 and TRBJ1-2, with unresolved D. The germline V and J ends were trimmed by 3 bases and 3 bases, with 8 bases remaining between them. CDR1 and CDR2 (germline): MNHEY, SMNVEV (reference sequence). The CDR3 spans 13 residues. CDR3 sequence: CASSLNSYYGYTF. The DNA for the CDR3 is TGTGCCAGCAGTTTGAACAGCTACTATGGCTACACCTTC.

The chain is built from TRBV28 and TRBJ2-3; the match to TRBD2 covers 10 bases. Trimming at V came to 4 bases and at J to 5 bases, leaving 12 bases not matched to a gene. CDR1 and CDR2 (germline): MDHEN, SYDVKM. The CDR3 consists of 17 residues. The CDR3 protein is CASSSPRSGRVGDTQYF. The CDR3 nucleotides read TGTGCCAGCAGTTCCCCCCGAAGCGGGAGGGTTGGAGATACGCAGTATTTT.

V gene TRBV9 combines with J gene TRBJ2-5, with TRBD1 matching over 7 bases. The J segment lost 2 bases and the V segment lost 2 bases, leaving 6 bases of the junction unmatched. The CDR3 has 15 amino acids. Germline V gene sequence: CDR1 SGDLS, CDR2 YYNGEE. CDR3 residues: CASSVDMGQQETQYF. CDR3 DNA: TGTGCCAGCAGCGTTGATATGGGACAGCAAGAGACCCAGTACTTC. Together with reference TRBV9 and TRBJ2-5, the CDR3 gives the full variable domain: DSGVTQTPKHLITATGQRVTLRCSPRSGDLSVYWYQQSLDQGLQFLIQYYNGEERAKGNILERFSAQQFPDLHSELNLSSLELGDSALYFCASSVDMGQQETQYFGPGTRLLVL.

V and J are TRBV19 and TRBJ1-5; D is unclear. CDR3 length: 14 residues. Trimming cost V 7 bases and J 0 bases, with 10 bases left between them. The V gene's germline CDR1 is LNHDA and CDR2 SQIVND (reference sequence). This CDR3 is CASMSSFSNQPQHF. The CDR3 nucleotides read TGTGCCAGTATGAGTTCCTTTAGCAATCAGCCCCAGCATTTT.

The CDR3 loop is CASSVGTSGETQYF. The CDR3 DNA is TGTGCCAGCAGCGTAGGGACTAGCGGAGAGACCCAGTACTTC. This chain joins TRBV9 and TRBJ2-5, with 10 nucleotides matching TRBD2. The trim removed 0 bases at V and 4 bases at J, leaving 0 bases unmatched. Germline values: CDR1 SGDLS, CDR2 YYNGEE. The CDR3 consists of 14 residues.

The table lists this clone with a count of one. This chain uses TRBV29-1 with TRBJ1-2; D uncertain. V was pared by 2 bases and J by 6 bases, with 4 bases between. This CDR3 contains 10 residues. The germline gives CDR1 SQVTM, CDR2 ANQGSEA. The CDR3 coding sequence is TGCAGCGTTGAAAGCGATGGCTACACCTTC. This translates into CSVESDGYTF.

This chain joins TRBV20-1 and TRBJ2-7; tentative D call: TRBD2 (5 bases). Germline CDR1 reads DFQATT; CDR2 reads SNEGSKA (reference sequence). CDR3 length: 11 amino acids. The V gene lost 2 bases and the J gene lost 5 bases, with 7 bases spanning the gap. Here the CDR3 reads CSARPGNEQYF. CDR3 nucleotide sequence: TGCAGTGCTAGACCCGGGAACGAGCAGTACTTC.

The CDR3 loop reads CASRGSYNEQFF. The CDR3 DNA reads TGTGCCTCCCGCGGCTCCTACAATGAGCAGTTCTTC. This chain joins TRBV6-5 and TRBJ2-1; D remains ambiguous. Looked up from germline, CDR1 is MNHEY and CDR2 is SVGAGI. This CDR3 contains 12 residues. Trimming took off 11 bases at V and 0 bases at J, with 8 bases between the two ends.

The chain has TRBV24-1 and TRBJ2-5; the D gene is possibly TRBD1 (5 bases). V was cut by 4 bases and J by 5 bases, with 13 bases left in between. CDR3 length: 14 amino acids. Germline V CDR1 and CDR2: KGHDR, SFDVKD. CDR3 sequence reads: CATSDPQGGETQYF. The CDR3 nucleotides read TGTGCCACCAGTGACCCCCAGGGTGGTGAGACCCAGTACTTC.

V usage is TRBV21-1 and J usage is TRBJ1-1; TRBD1, the D gene given by the table, was not confirmed from the DNA. TRBV21-1 is marked as a pseudogene. This CDR3 spans 16 amino acids. The CDR3 loop is CASTSRVRQGNTEAFF. In DNA form, the CDR3 reads TGTGCCAGCACCTCCCGGGTGAGGCAGGGGAACACTGAAGCTTTCTTT.

This chain connects TRBV6-6 to TRBJ2-7; D might be TRBD2 (5 bases). Germline CDR1 and CDR2: MNHNY and SVGAGI (reference sequence). V lost 6 bases to trimming and J lost 4 bases, with 19 bases between them. CDR3 length: 15 residues. The CDR3 nucleotides are TGTGCCAGCAGCCTAACTGCGGGCTTAGGTTACGAGCAGTACTTC. Its protein is CASSLTAGLGYEQYF.

This chain uses TRBV27 with TRBJ2-7, with D possibly being TRBD1 (5 bases). Germline-derived CDR1 and CDR2 are MNHEY and SMNVEV (reference sequence). Trimming left V 5 bases short and J 2 bases short, with 22 bases between. This CDR3 is built from 17 residues. The CDR3 loop is CASSPAARRWGAYEQYF. The CDR3 DNA is TGTGCCAGCAGTCCGGCGGCTCGACGGTGGGGCGCCTACGAGCAGTACTTC.

The chain uses TRBV18 and TRBJ2-7, with 7 bases lining up with TRBD1. The germline CDR1 and CDR2 sequences are KGHSH and LQKENI. The trim removed 5 bases at V and 6 bases at J, leaving 13 bases unmatched. The CDR3 extends over 15 amino acids. CDR3 protein: CASSGSGQVGGEQYF. As DNA, the CDR3 is TGTGCCAGCTCAGGGTCCGGACAGGTCGGAGGCGAGCAGTACTTC. Variable domain in full (rest from reference TRBV18 and TRBJ2-7): NAGVMQNPRHLVRRRGQEARLRCSPMKGHSHVYWYRQLPEEGLKFMVYLQKENIIDESGMPKERFSAEFPKEGPSILRIQQVVRGDSAAYFCASSGSGQVGGEQYFGPGTRLTVT.

The V call is TRBV2, the J call TRBJ2-2; no reliable D call. The V gene's germline CDR1 is SNHLY and CDR2 FYNNEI. The CDR3 covers 15 residues. Trimming cost V 8 bases and J 5 bases, with 18 bases left between them. In nucleotides, the CDR3 is TGTGCCAGCTTCTTGTCCTCCAGGAAGACCGGGGAGCTGTTTTTT. Translation: CASFLSSRKTGELFF.

The V call is TRBV19, the J call TRBJ2-3; possibly TRBD1 for D (5 bases). The CDR3 is made up of 15 amino acids. Trimming cost V 3 bases and J 2 bases, with 12 bases left between them. Germline loops: CDR1 LNHDA, CDR2 SQIVND (reference sequence). The CDR3 DNA reads as TGTGCCAGTAGTATTTCAGGGTTTGACACAGATACGCAGTATTTT. This gives the protein CASSISGFDTDTQYF. Complete variable domain (other parts from reference TRBV19 and TRBJ2-3): DGGITQSPKYLFRKEGQNVTLSCEQNLNHDAMYWYRQDPGQGLRLIYYSQIVNDFQKGDIAEGYSVSREKKESFPLTVTSAQKNPTAFYLCASSISGFDTDTQYFGPGTRLTVL.

This clone came up a few times. This chain connects TRBV6-6 to TRBJ1-6; 8 bases are a match to TRBD1. Germline CDR1 MNHNY, CDR2 SVGAGI (reference sequence). The CDR3 contains 16 residues. After removal of 6 bases from V and 7 bases from J, the junction contained 11 bases not matched to a gene. CDR3 DNA: TGTGCCAGCAGAAATCAGGGACAGGCGGGGAATTCACCCCTCCACTTT. Protein: CASRNQGQAGNSPLHF.

The chain is built from TRBV29-1 and TRBJ2-3; TRBD1 agrees at 7 bases. Germline V CDR1 and CDR2: SQVTM, ANQGSEA. The V and J ends lost 7 bases and 0 bases, in that order; junction bases with no gene match: 16. The CDR3 runs to 17 residues. The CDR3 region is CSAIPTGSRPSTDTQYF. As DNA, the CDR3 is TGCAGCGCGATTCCGACAGGGTCCCGACCTAGCACAGATACGCAGTATTTT.